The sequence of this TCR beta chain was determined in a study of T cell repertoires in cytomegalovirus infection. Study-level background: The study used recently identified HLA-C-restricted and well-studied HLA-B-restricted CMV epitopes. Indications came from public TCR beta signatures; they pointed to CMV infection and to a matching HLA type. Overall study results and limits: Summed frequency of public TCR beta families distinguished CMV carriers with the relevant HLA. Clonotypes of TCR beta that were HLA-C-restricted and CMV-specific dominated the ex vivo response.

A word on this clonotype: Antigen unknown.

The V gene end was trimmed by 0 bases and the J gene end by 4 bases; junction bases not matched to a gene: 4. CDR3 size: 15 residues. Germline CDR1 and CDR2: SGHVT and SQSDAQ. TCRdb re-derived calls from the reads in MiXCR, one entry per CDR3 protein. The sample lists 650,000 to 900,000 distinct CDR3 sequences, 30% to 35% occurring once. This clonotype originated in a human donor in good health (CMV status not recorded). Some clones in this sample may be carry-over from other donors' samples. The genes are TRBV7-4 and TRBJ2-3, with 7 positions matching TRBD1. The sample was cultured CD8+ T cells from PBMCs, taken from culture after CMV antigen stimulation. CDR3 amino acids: CASSLAEGASDTQYF. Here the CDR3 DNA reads TGTGCCAGCAGCTTAGCTGAGGGGGCGTCAGATACGCAGTATTTT.